This T cell receptor beta chain was identified during a study of spatial heterogeneity in lung cancer. Time point: sample taken at primary tumor resection. The cohort: some 73 early-stage, untreated non-small cell lung cancer patients. The CDR3 has 14 residues. Germline assignment: CDR1 MDHEN and CDR2 SYDVKM. V gave up 5 bases and J gave up 0 bases, with 8 bases separating them. Each CDR3 protein is one row after TCRdb ran MiXCR on the 5' RACE reads. The table includes approximately 26,000 distinct CDR3 sequences, 8.8% detected once. Study results and caveats: Expanded intratumoral alpha and beta TCR counts tracked tumor mutation counts. Ubiquitous and regional expanded TCR counts tracked ubiquitous and regional nonsynonymous mutations, respectively.

This clonotype was recorded at least ten times. Its target is unknown. Source: lung tumor tissue, taken at surgery. The clonotype was recovered from a male donor with early-stage non-small cell lung cancer. The rearrangement links TRBV28 to TRBJ1-3, with D tentatively TRBD1 (5 bases). This CDR3 reads CASSPTVSGNTIYF. The CDR3 nucleotides are TGTGCCAGCAGTCCGACAGTCTCTGGAAACACCATATATTTT.